The TCR beta chain under discussion was sequenced for a study of CDR3 diversity in severe acne. This CDR3 has 14 residues. J was trimmed by 5 bases and V by 7 bases; bases with no gene match: 9. This clonotype showed up just a few times. TCRdb reanalysed the PCR reads using MiXCR and keeps one entry per CDR3 protein. The sample contains 84,000 or so distinct CDR3 sequences, around 50% of which appear only once. The chain joins TRBV12-3 or TRBV12-4 to TRBJ2-7, with 9 bases lining up with TRBD1. The sequence was collected from a male donor in good health, serving as a control. Sequencing was performed on blood. This CDR3 is CASTRDRDGHEQYF. CDR3 DNA sequence: TGTGCCAGCACGAGGGACAGGGACGGGCACGAGCAGTACTTC.